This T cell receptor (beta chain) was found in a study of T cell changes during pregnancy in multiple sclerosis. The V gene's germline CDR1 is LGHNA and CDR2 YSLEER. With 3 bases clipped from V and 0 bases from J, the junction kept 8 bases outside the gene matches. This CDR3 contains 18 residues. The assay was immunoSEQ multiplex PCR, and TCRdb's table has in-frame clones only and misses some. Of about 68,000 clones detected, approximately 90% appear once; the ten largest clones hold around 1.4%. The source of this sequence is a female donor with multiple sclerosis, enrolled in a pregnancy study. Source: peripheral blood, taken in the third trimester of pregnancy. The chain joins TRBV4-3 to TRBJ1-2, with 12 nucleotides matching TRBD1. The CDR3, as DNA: TGCGCCAGCAGCCATTCTCCGGGACAGGGGGCTCCTAACTATGGCTACACCTTC. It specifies CASSHSPGQGAPNYGYTF.